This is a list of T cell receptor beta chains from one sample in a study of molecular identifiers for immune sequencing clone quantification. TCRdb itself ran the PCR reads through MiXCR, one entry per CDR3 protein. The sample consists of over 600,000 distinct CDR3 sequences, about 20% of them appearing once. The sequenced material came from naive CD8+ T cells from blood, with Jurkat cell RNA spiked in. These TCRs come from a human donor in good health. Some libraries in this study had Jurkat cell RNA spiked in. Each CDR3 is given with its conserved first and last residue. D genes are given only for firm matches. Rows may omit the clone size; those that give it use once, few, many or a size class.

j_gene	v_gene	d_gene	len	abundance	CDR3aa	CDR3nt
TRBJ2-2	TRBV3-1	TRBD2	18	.	CASSQDVSGGGDTGELFF	TGTGCCAGCAGCCAAGATGTGAGCGGGGGGGGGGACACCGGGGAGCTGTTTTTT
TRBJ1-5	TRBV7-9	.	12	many	CASSLITGPQHF	TGTGCCAGCAGCTTAATAACGGGGCCCCAGCATTTT
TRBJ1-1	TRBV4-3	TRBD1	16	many	CASSEDRGRIGTEAFF	TGCGCCAGCAGCGAGGACAGGGGACGGATTGGTACTGAAGCTTTCTTT
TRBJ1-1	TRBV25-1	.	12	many	CASSDAATEAFF	TGTGCCAGCAGTGATGCCGCCACTGAAGCTTTCTTT
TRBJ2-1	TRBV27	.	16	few	CASSLFQGTVYNEQFF	TGTGCCAGCAGTTTATTCCAGGGCACAGTTTACAATGAGCAGTTCTTC
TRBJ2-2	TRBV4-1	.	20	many	CASSQVSTPVPGSNTGELFF	TGCGCCAGCAGCCAAGTAAGCACCCCCGTTCCGGGGTCGAACACCGGGGAGCTGTTTTTT
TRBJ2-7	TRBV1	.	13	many	CTSSQDSVLEQYF	TGCACCAGCAGCCAAGATTCGGTTCTGGAGCAGTACTTC
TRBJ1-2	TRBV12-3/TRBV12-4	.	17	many	CASSLSSRRGRLKGYTF	TGTGCCAGCAGTTTATCCTCCCGTAGGGGCCGTTTGAAGGGCTACACCTTC
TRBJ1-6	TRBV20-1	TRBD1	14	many	CSARTRDRNSPLHF	TGCAGTGCTAGAACCCGGGACAGGAATTCACCCCTCCACTTT
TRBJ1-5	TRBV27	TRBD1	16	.	CASSWERGLKSQPQHF	TGTGCCAGCAGTTGGGAGAGGGGGCTAAAAAGTCAGCCCCAGCATTTT
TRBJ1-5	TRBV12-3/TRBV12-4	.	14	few	CASSLAGWAQPQHF	TGTGCCAGCAGTTTAGCCGGTTGGGCCCAGCCCCAGCATTTT
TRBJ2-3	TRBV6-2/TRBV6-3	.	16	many	CASSQKRADRGDTQYF	TGTGCCAGCAGTCAGAAACGGGCGGACAGAGGAGATACGCAGTATTTT
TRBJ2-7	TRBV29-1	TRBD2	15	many	CSVELRNSGSYEQYF	TGCAGCGTTGAGCTCCGGAATAGCGGGAGTTACGAGCAGTACTTC
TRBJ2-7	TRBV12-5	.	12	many	CASGSSTYEQYF	TGTGCTAGTGGTTCGTCCACGTACGAGCAGTACTTC
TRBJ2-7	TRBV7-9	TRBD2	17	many	CASSPGLAGGPSYEQYF	TGTGCCAGCAGCCCCGGACTAGCGGGGGGCCCTAGTTACGAGCAGTACTTC
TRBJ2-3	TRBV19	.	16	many	CASSIDLGLPTDTQYF	TGTGCCAGTAGTATAGATCTTGGCCTGCCCACAGATACGCAGTATTTT
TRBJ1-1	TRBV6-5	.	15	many	CASSPGPYGNTEAFF	TGTGCCAGCAGTCCCGGACCCTATGGGAACACTGAAGCTTTCTTT
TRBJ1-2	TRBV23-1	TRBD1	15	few	CASSQWTGVNYGYTF	TGCGCCAGCAGTCAATGGACAGGCGTTAACTATGGCTACACCTTC
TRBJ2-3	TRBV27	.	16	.	CASSPLLIGGGDTQYF	TGTGCCAGCAGTCCCCTACTTATCGGAGGGGGAGATACGCAGTATTTT
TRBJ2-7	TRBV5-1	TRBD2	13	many	CASSGGLAYEQYF	TGTGCCAGCAGCGGAGGACTAGCCTACGAGCAGTACTTC
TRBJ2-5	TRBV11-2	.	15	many	CASSLRVVSAGTQYF	TGTGCCAGCAGCTTAAGGGTCGTTTCGGCGGGGACCCAGTACTTC
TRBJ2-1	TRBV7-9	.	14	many	CASVRQSSYNEQFF	TGTGCCAGCGTCAGGCAGAGCTCCTACAATGAGCAGTTCTTC
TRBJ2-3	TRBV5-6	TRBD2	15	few	CASSLLREGTDTQYF	TGTGCCAGCAGTTTGTTGCGGGAGGGCACAGATACGCAGTATTTT
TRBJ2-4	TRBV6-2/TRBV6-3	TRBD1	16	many	CASSYSTRGPKDIQYF	TGTGCCAGCAGTTATTCAACCAGGGGGCCTAAGGACATTCAGTACTTC
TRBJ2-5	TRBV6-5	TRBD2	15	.	CASSYTSGFQETQYF	TGTGCCAGCAGTTACACTAGCGGTTTTCAAGAGACCCAGTACTTC
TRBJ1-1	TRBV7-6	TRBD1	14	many	CASSSGTGYTEAFF	TGTGCCAGCAGCTCGGGGACAGGGTATACTGAAGCTTTCTTT
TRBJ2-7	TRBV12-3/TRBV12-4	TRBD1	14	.	CASSLLDRDYEQYF	TGTGCCAGCAGTTTACTGGACAGGGACTACGAGCAGTACTTC
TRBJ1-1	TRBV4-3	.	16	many	CASSQDRWGVNTEAFF	TGCGCCAGCAGCCAAGATAGGTGGGGAGTGAACACTGAAGCTTTCTTT
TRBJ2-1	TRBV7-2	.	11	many	CARVLGNEQFF	TGTGCCAGGGTATTGGGTAATGAGCAGTTCTTC
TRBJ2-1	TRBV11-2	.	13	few	CASSLEEVGEQFF	TGTGCCAGCAGCTTAGAGGAGGTGGGTGAGCAGTTCTTC
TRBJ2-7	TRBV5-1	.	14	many	CASLPPGRPHEQYF	TGCGCCAGCCTGCCTCCGGGGCGACCCCACGAGCAGTACTTC
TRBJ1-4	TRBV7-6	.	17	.	CASSALPGHGEGEELFF	TGTGCCAGCAGCGCCCTCCCGGGACACGGGGAGGGGGAAGAACTGTTTTTT
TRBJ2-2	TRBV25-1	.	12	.	CASISGGGELFF	TGTGCCAGCATAAGTGGAGGCGGGGAGCTGTTTTTT
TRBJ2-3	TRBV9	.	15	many	CASSQLADSTDTQYF	TGTGCCAGCAGCCAACTAGCAGACAGCACAGATACGCAGTATTTT
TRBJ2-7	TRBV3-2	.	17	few	CASSQRTSGRARYEQYF	TGTGCCAGCAGCCAAAGGACTAGCGGGAGGGCTCGGTACGAGCAGTACTTC
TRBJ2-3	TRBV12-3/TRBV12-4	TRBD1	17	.	CASSYLFATGGGDTQYF	TGTGCCAGCAGTTATCTCTTTGCGACAGGGGGAGGAGATACGCAGTATTTT
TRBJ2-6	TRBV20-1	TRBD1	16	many	CSAKTDRTSGANVLTF	TGCAGTGCTAAGACGGACAGGACCTCTGGGGCCAACGTCCTGACTTTC
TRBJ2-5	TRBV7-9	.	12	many	CASRDLSETQYF	TGTGCCAGCAGAGACCTGTCGGAGACCCAGTACTTC
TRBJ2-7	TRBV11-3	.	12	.	CASSQNKYEQYF	TGTGCCAGCAGCCAGAACAAGTACGAGCAGTACTTC
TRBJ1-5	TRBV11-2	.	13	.	CACSLGQNQPQRF	TGTGCCTGCAGCTTAGGACAGAATCAGCCCCAGCGTTTT
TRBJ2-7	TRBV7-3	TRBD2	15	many	CASSFLGGGWAEQYF	TGTGCCAGCAGCTTTCTCGGCGGGGGTTGGGCCGAGCAGTACTTC
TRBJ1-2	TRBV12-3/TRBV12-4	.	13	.	CASREGGVSGYTF	TGTGCCAGCAGAGAAGGTGGGGTTAGTGGCTACACCTTC
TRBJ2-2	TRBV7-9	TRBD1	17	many	CASSFNTGGWNTGELFF	TGTGCCAGCAGCTTCAACACAGGGGGCTGGAACACCGGGGAGCTGTTTTTT
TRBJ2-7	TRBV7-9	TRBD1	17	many	CASSLQFIGTAAYEQYF	TGTGCCAGCAGCTTACAGTTCATTGGGACAGCGGCCTACGAGCAGTACTTC
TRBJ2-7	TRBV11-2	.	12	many	CASSILQYEQYF	TGTGCCAGCAGCATACTTCAGTACGAGCAGTACTTC
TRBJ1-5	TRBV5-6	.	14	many	CASSFKSRDQPQHF	TGTGCCAGCAGCTTTAAGAGCAGAGATCAGCCCCAGCATTTT
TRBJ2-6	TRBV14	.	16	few	CASSHPAGLGANVLTF	TGTGCCAGCAGCCACCCCGCGGGGTTGGGGGCCAACGTCCTGACTTTC
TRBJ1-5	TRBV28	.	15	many	CASSLSAGYNQPQHF	TGTGCCAGCAGTTTAAGCGCAGGGTACAATCAGCCCCAGCATTTT
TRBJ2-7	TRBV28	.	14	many	CASSLGGGVDEQYF	TGTGCCAGCAGTTTGGGGGGGGGCGTCGACGAGCAGTACTTC
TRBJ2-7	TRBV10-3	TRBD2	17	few	CAISEFGPSRGRYEQYF	TGTGCCATCAGTGAATTTGGGCCTTCTCGCGGGAGGTACGAGCAGTACTTC